The T cell receptor beta chain under discussion was sequenced for a study of T cell repertoires in cytomegalovirus infection. Background on the study: Well-studied HLA-B-restricted epitopes and recently identified HLA-C-restricted epitopes of CMV were both used in the study. Study-level results: The ex vivo response was dominated by HLA-C-restricted CMV-specific TCR beta clonotypes. Cumulated frequencies of public TCR beta families served to identify carriers of CMV plus the relevant HLA.

The CDR3 is 13 amino acids. Per germline, CDR1 SGHAT and CDR2 FQNNGV. Trimming shortened V by 5 bases and J by 5 bases, and 10 bases separated the two germline ends. One entry per CDR3 protein results from TCRdb running MiXCR on the reads. The data show about half a million distinct CDR3 sequences, under 45% seen once. This clonotype has only a few counts. Its antigen is unknown. The receptor was isolated from a human donor in good health (CMV status not recorded). Some clones in this sample may be carry-over from other donors' samples. The sample consisted of cultured PBMCs, taken from culture after CMV antigen stimulation. The V gene is TRBV11-2, the J gene TRBJ1-5; no firm D call. This CDR3 is CASSRDTDQPQHF. The CDR3 DNA is TGTGCCAGCAGCCGGGATACCGATCAGCCCCAGCATTTT.